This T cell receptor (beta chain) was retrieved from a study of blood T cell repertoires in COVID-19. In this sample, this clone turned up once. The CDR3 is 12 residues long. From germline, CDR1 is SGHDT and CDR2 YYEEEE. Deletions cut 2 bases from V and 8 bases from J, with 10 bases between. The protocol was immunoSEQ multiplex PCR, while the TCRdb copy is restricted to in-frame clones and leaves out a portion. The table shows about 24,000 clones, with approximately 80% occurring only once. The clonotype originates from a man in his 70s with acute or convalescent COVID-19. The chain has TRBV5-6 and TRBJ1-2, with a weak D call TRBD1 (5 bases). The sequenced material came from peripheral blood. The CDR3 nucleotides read TGTGCCAGCAGCTTCAGGGCTGGGGGCTACACCTTC. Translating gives CASSFRAGGYTF.